The sequence of this TCR beta chain was determined in a study of blood T cells in healthy people across ages. A second PCR, run for about 6 to 12 cycles, used a sample-barcoded 5' primer plus a J-beta primer mix. A single record per CDR3 protein comes from TCRdb applying MiXCR to the 5' RACE reads. The table lists approximately 770,000 distinct CDR3 sequences, roughly 64% of them singletons, with 22% in the top ten. Sequences were obtained from blood. The sequence came from a man between 25 and 39 years old in good health.

The CDR3 DNA follows: TGTGCCAGCAGCTCCCCGGGACAGGGGGCCTATGGCTACACCTTC. Its protein is CASSSPGQGAYGYTF. The chain employs TRBV13 and TRBJ1-2; the match to TRBD1 covers 12 bases. This CDR3 is 15 amino acids long. Germline-derived CDR1 and CDR2 are PRHDT and FYEKMQ (reference sequence). V lost 4 bases and J lost 4; bases outside the gene matches: 4.